The present TCR beta chain was sequenced within a study of immune evolution from preneoplasia to lung adenocarcinoma. Study at large: HLA loss of heterozygosity: over 5.5% AIS, over 12% MIA, around 35% ADC, none AAH.

As concerns this clone: Its specificity is not known.

Study results and caveats: Clonality was highest in normal lung, lower in later-stage lesions apparently. Top clone share appeared to fall from AAH through AIS, MIA, adenocarcinoma.

H&E slides confirmed each diagnosis, reviewed by two pathologists independently. With 0 bases removed from V and 7 bases from J, the gap between germline ends came to 13 bases. CDR3 length: 14 amino acids. Germline-derived CDR1 and CDR2 are MGHRA and YSYEKL. Generated by immunoSEQ multiplex PCR, the TCRdb table keeps only in-frame clones and is missing some. The sample lists approximately 4,000 clones; 70% to 90% were seen once. The chain carries TRBV4-1 and TRBJ2-7; D remains ambiguous. The clonotype originates from a donor at least 70 years old with lung adenocarcinoma. The specimen was FFPE minimally invasive lung adenocarcinoma tissue. The CDR3 here is CASSQDRTLGEQYF. The DNA for the CDR3 is TGCGCCAGCAGCCAAGACAGAACGTTGGGTGAGCAGTACTTC.